A single sample is the source of the 9 T cell receptor beta chains below, sequenced in a study of cytotoxic CD8 clonotypes in ibrutinib-treated CLL. Assay used: immunoSEQ multiplex PCR; TCRdb lists only in-frame clones, some missing. The data contain over 200,000 clones, approximately 79% of them singletons. Sample: PBMCs, taken after 12 months of ibrutinib treatment. The receptor source for this set is a human donor with chronic lymphocytic leukemia.

This rearrangement joins TRBV7-9 to TRBJ2-3, with no clear D. This CDR3 comprises 16 residues. Germline V gene sequence: CDR1 SEHNR, CDR2 FQNEAQ (reference sequence). The V end lost 1 base, the J end lost 2 bases, and 13 bases lay between the germline ends. DNA of the CDR3: TGTGCCAGCAGCTTAGTAGAAGGCGGTCTCACAGATACGCAGTATTTT. As protein: CASSLVEGGLTDTQYF.

The V call is TRBV7-9, the J call TRBJ2-5; TRBD2 is a possible D gene (5 bases). V lost 1 base to trimming and J lost 4 bases, with 10 bases between them. Germline V gene data show CDR1 as SEHNR and CDR2 as FQNEAQ (reference sequence). The length of the CDR3 is 14 residues. The chain's CDR3 is CASSLEVAGETQYF. The CDR3 nucleotides are TGTGCCAGCAGCTTAGAGGTTGCGGGAGAGACCCAGTACTTC.

This clone was seen a single time. V and J are TRBV4-2 and TRBJ2-7; no firm D call. CDR3 length: 14 amino acids. Between the trimmed V and J ends, which lost 5 bases and 3 bases, there was a span of 14 bases. The germline gives CDR1 LGHNA, CDR2 YNFKEQ. This chain's CDR3 is CASSLGESGYEQYF. Here the CDR3 DNA reads TGTGCCAGCAGCTTGGGCGAATCGGGCTACGAGCAGTACTTC.

This clone was recorded a few times. The CDR3 DNA reads as TGTGCCAGCACCCTGAGAGTTACCTACAATGAGCAGTTCTTC. Its translation: CASTLRVTYNEQFF. V and J are TRBV2 and TRBJ2-1; no reliable D call. The CDR3 consists of 14 residues. CDR1 is SNHLY and CDR2 is FYNNEI in the germline V gene. Between the trimmed V and J ends, which lost 7 bases and 2 bases, there was a span of 12 bases. The full variable domain, completed using reference TRBV2 and TRBJ2-1, is EPEVTQTPSHQVTQMGQEVILRCVPISNHLYFYWYRQILGQKVEFLVSFYNNEISEKSEIFDDQFSVERPDGSNFTLKIRSTKLEDSAMYFCASTLRVTYNEQFFGPGTRLTVL.

This clone was found a few times. The genes are TRBV29-1 and TRBJ2-7, with TRBD1 as a possible D gene (6 bases). The V end lost 4 bases, the J end lost 3 bases, and 13 bases lay between the germline ends. This CDR3 spans 13 amino acids. CDR1 is SQVTM and CDR2 is ANQGSEA in the germline V gene. The chain's CDR3 is CSVVGHLGYEQYF. CDR3 DNA sequence: TGCAGCGTTGTGGGACACCTCGGCTACGAGCAGTACTTC.

The chain recombines TRBV28 with TRBJ1-5; D remains ambiguous. The CDR3 contains 14 residues. Trimming took off 3 bases at V and 5 bases at J, with 11 bases between the two ends. Per germline, CDR1 MDHEN and CDR2 SYDVKM. The DNA of the CDR3 is TGTGCCAGCAGTTTCGTCCGATCTGATCAGCCCCAGCATTTT. Its translation: CASSFVRSDQPQHF.

This chain joins TRBV5-4 and TRBJ2-7; 7 bases match TRBD2. Germline CDR1 is SGHNT and CDR2 is YYREEE (reference sequence). Trimming at V came to 2 bases and at J to 2 bases, leaving 7 bases not matched to a gene. The CDR3 runs 15 residues. CDR3 loop: CASSLTGRGAYEQYF. In nucleotides, the CDR3 is TGTGCCAGCAGCTTAACTGGCCGGGGGGCCTACGAGCAGTACTTC.

Only one count was recorded for this clone. The V gene is TRBV5-1, the J gene TRBJ1-2; D is uncertain. This CDR3 comprises 14 residues. V lost 4 bases and J lost 4, with 14 bases in between. CDR1 is SGHRS, CDR2 YFSETQ, per germline. The CDR3 loop reads CASSPDDTGYGYTF. The CDR3 DNA reads as TGCGCCAGCAGCCCCGATGACACCGGCTATGGCTACACCTTC.

This clone has only one observation. This chain joins TRBV29-1 and TRBJ1-4; D perhaps matches TRBD1 (6 bases). CDR1 and CDR2 (germline): SQVTM, ANQGSEA. This CDR3 has 13 residues. V was pared by 5 bases and J by 15 bases, with 22 bases between. The CDR3 loop reads CSVLRGSPSEVFF. In DNA, the CDR3 is TGCAGCGTTCTCAGGGGCTCCCCCTCGGAAGTGTTTTTT.